This T cell receptor (beta chain) was found in a study of shared clonotypes between healthy human individuals. This table comes from immunoSEQ multiplex PCR, and its TCRdb copy is limited to in-frame clones, with some not included. The sample carries about 1 million clones, around 74% recorded once. V shed 1 base and J 3 bases; nucleotides not matched to a gene: 3. The CDR3 is 16 amino acids. Germline V gene lookup returns CDR1 MGHRA and CDR2 YSYEKL. CD4+ cell separation produced CD45RA+ naive and CD45RA-negative memory subsets. This chain joins TRBV4-1 and TRBJ2-2; TRBD1 matches at 9 bases. The specimen sequenced was memory CD4+ T cells sorted from blood. The subset: CD45RA-negative fraction. This sequence was found in a man aged 18 to 30 in good health. In DNA form, the CDR3 reads TGCGCCAGCAGCCAAGCCGGGACAGGGTACACCGGGGAGCTGTTTTTT. This encodes CASSQAGTGYTGELFF.